Sequencing of this TCR beta chain was carried out in a study of control samples from healthy donors and cancer patients. The data were produced by immunoSEQ multiplex PCR, yet TCRdb's version contains in-frame clones alone and is incomplete. The data hold roughly 74,000 clones, with around 94% observed a single time. Trimming removed 4 bases at V and 5 bases at J, with 15 bases between. This CDR3 region has 14 residues. The V gene's germline CDR1 is SGHRS and CDR2 YFSETQ. The origin of this receptor is a woman aged 18 to 35 in good health. The rearrangement uses TRBV5-1 and TRBJ1-1; D possibly corresponds to TRBD1 (5 bases). Sequencing was performed on blood. CDR3 residues: CASSPGTTVTEAFF. DNA of the CDR3: TGCGCCAGCAGCCCGGGGACCACGGTAACTGAAGCTTTCTTT.